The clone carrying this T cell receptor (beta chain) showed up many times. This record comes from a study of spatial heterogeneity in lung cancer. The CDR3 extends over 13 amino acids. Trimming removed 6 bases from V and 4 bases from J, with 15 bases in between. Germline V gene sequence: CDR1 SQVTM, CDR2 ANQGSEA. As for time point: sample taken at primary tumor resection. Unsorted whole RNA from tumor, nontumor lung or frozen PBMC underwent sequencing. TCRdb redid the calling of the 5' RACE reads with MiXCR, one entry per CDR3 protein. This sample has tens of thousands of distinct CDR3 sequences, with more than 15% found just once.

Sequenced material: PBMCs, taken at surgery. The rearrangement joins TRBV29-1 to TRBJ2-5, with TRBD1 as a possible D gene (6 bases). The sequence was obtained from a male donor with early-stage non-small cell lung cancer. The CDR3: CSVHRAGTETQYF. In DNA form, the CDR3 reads TGCAGCGTCCACAGGGCTGGGACAGAGACCCAGTACTTC.